Presented here are 6 T cell receptor beta chains from one specimen sequenced in a study of identifying expanded T cells in peripheral blood. The method was immunoSEQ multiplex PCR; TCRdb's version includes in-frame clones alone and lacks a portion of them. The table lists some 65,000 clones, about 83% of them singletons. The sequencing sample was made of blood. The receptors here all came from a person between 18 and 75 years old in good health.

The V gene is TRBV30, the J gene TRBJ2-1; D is unclear. V was shortened by 5 bases and J by 9 bases, with 11 bases between the two germline ends. CDR3 size: 11 residues. Germline CDR1 and CDR2: GTSNPN and SVGIG (reference sequence). In DNA, the CDR3 is TGTGCCTGGGGGCTCGGTAGTGAGCAGTTCTTC. It yields the protein CAWGLGSEQFF.

V is TRBV27 and J is TRBJ2-3; D may match TRBD1 or TRBD2 (6 bases each). The CDR3 loop spans 16 amino acids. Germline lookup yields CDR1 MNHEY and CDR2 SMNVEV (reference sequence). V dropped 6 bases and J dropped 5 bases, with 21 bases sitting between them. CDR3 nucleotide sequence: TGTGCCAGCAGCCCATCTTCGGGGGACAACGTAGATACGCAGTATTTT. Translated: CASSPSSGDNVDTQYF.

This sequence joins TRBV5-1 and TRBJ2-2; 14 nucleotides line up with TRBD2. CDR1 and CDR2 from the germline V gene are SGHRS and YFSETQ. This CDR3 is 20 amino acids long. Trimming at V came to 0 bases and at J to 3 bases, leaving 10 bases not matched to a gene. The CDR3 loop reads CASSLAGTSGGPTYTGELFF. Here the CDR3 DNA reads TGCGCCAGCAGCTTGGCCGGGACTAGCGGGGGCCCTACATACACCGGGGAGCTGTTTTTT.

J is TRBJ1-5 and V is TRBV30, with 10 bases aligning to TRBD1. Germline trimming cut 5 bases from V and 7 bases from J; bases unmatched to any gene: 20. The CDR3 is 18 amino acids. Germline V CDR1 and CDR2: GTSNPN, SVGIG (reference sequence). The DNA of the CDR3 is TGTGCCTGGTCCCAGTACGCCTCCGGGACAGGGGCAGGGCAGCCCCAGCATTTT. Amino acid sequence: CAWSQYASGTGAGQPQHF.

The rearrangement links TRBV19 to TRBJ1-5, with TRBD1 matching over 7 bases. Unmatched junction bases numbered 7, after V lost 7 bases and J lost 7 bases. CDR1 is LNHDA and CDR2 is SQIVND in the germline V gene (reference sequence). CDR3 length: 13 residues. CDR3 sequence: CASTPTGNQPQHF. The CDR3 DNA reads TGTGCCAGTACCCCGACAGGGAACCAGCCCCAGCATTTT.

V is TRBV11-3 and J is TRBJ2-5; 9 nucleotides line up with TRBD1. The CDR3 length is 16 residues. CDR1 is SGHNT and CDR2 is YENEEA in the germline V gene. V was pared by 5 bases and J by 5 bases, with 12 bases of the junction left unmatched. In DNA form, the CDR3 reads TGTGCCAGCAGCCAACCCGGGACAGGGCATCGGGAGACCCAGTACTTC. Amino acid sequence: CASSQPGTGHRETQYF. The full variable domain, its missing parts supplied by reference TRBV11-3 and TRBJ2-5, is EAGVVQSPRYKIIEKKQPVAFWCNPISGHNTLYWYLQNLGQGPELLIRYENEEAVDDSQLPKDRFSAERLKGVDSTLKIQPAELGDSAVYLCASSQPGTGHRETQYFGPGTRLLVL.